These T cell receptor beta chains were read from a single sample in a study of T cell responses to AZD1222 COVID-19 vaccine. Profiling relied on immunoSEQ multiplex PCR, and the TCRdb table lists in-frame clones only, not all of them. The table includes approximately 100,000 clones, about 90% detected once. The sample in question was peripheral blood, obtained 28 days after the second AZD1222 dose. These receptors were obtained from an adult who received the AZD1222 COVID-19 vaccine. The CDR3 runs from the conserved cysteine through the conserved F or W.

j_call	v_call	cdr3_aa
TRBJ2-5	TRBV4-3	CASSHASGTGWKGETQYF
TRBJ2-7	TRBV5-1	CASSREGQDRFEQYF
TRBJ2-1	TRBV7-9	CASTPGTLAGVGNEQFF
TRBJ2-3	TRBV18	CASAHGAGGATDTQYF
TRBJ1-1	TRBV3-1/TRBV3-2	CASSQEWNTEAFF
TRBJ2-7	TRBV27	CASSLRGGYSYEQYF
TRBJ1-3	TRBV9	CASSAATGRGNTIYF
TRBJ1-1	TRBV5-6	CASSSRDRQSEAFF
TRBJ1-4	TRBV5-5	CASRTDRVRTNEKLFF
TRBJ2-5	TRBV30	CAWAPGTVQETQYF
TRBJ2-3	TRBV14	CASSRDRVRTDTQYF
TRBJ2-3	TRBV7-2	CASSPGGPPDTQYF
TRBJ1-2	TRBV5-1	CASSEGQGVYGYTF
TRBJ2-1	TRBV4-3	CASSQVRNEQFF
TRBJ1-1	TRBV18	CASSFPVGTEAFF
TRBJ1-1	TRBV19	CASMDGVGGTEAFF
TRBJ2-7	TRBV5-5	CASSLAGSYEQYF
TRBJ2-7	TRBV2	CASGNYEQYF
TRBJ2-7	TRBV7-9	CASSPRLGEQYF
TRBJ1-2	TRBV2	CASSEATVGDGYTF
TRBJ2-3	TRBV7-9	CASGREIHTQYF
TRBJ2-7	TRBV4-2	CASSQGVRGLNEQYF
TRBJ2-2	TRBV7-9	CAAGGRTGELFF
TRBJ1-3	TRBV30	CAWSDPLRDSGNTIYF
TRBJ1-1	TRBV5-6	CATFFRVNTEAFF
TRBJ2-1	TRBV10-3	CAISESPAGPNEQFF
TRBJ2-1	TRBV7-3	CASSPQVYNEQFF
TRBJ2-7	TRBV10-3	CAISEGGLRLSYEQYF
TRBJ1-2	TRBV18	CASSSGQGALGYGYTF
TRBJ2-7	TRBV24-1	CATRRKGGDEQYF
TRBJ1-2	TRBV19	CASSIDLGEIYGYTF
TRBJ2-3	TRBV6-5	CASGPGQITDTQYF
TRBJ1-2	TRBV20-1	CSAISSYGYTF
TRBJ1-1	TRBV5-4	CASSRGPEAFF
TRBJ2-7	TRBV19	CASSTSGNNYEQYF
TRBJ1-1	TRBV6-5	CASSSTGDTEAFF
TRBJ1-2	TRBV28	CASSPIRGSYGYTF
TRBJ2-3	TRBV7-2	CASSSLAGVTDTQYF
TRBJ1-1	TRBV5-1	CASSLGGPTEAFF